This record looks at one TCR beta chain sequence and its context. Its antigen is unidentified. A read error may explain this, as a much larger clone is one base away. This entry is derived from a study of T cell repertoires in aging, cancer and after chemotherapy. General study points: The repertoire data cannot show anything about immunological memory following chemotherapy.

The V end was cut by 6 bases, the J end by 4 bases, with 21 bases between. The CDR3 spans 15 residues. Looked up from germline, CDR1 is GTSNPN and CDR2 is SVGIG (reference sequence). Peripheral blood genomic DNA, not sorted cells or RNA, was the template. TRB rearrangements spanning V, D and J were amplified using mixed TRB-A/B primers. TCRdb called the multiplex PCR reads again in MiXCR, with one record for every CDR3 protein. The profile covers 9,000 to 13,000 distinct CDR3 sequences, with approximately 26% appearing a single time and 1% to 1.5% taken by the ten largest. The TCR sequence derives from a human donor in good health. V gene TRBV30 combines with J gene TRBJ1-2; D is unresolved. Sequencing was performed on blood. The CDR3 region has the DNA TGTGCCTGTAATGTTGGTGCTGGGGTTGCCTATGGCTACACCTTC. Its protein is CACNVGAGVAYGYTF.